This T cell receptor (beta chain) was sequenced in a study of blood T cell repertoires in COVID-19. This CDR3 has 16 amino acids. V lost 6 bases to trimming and J lost 4 bases; unmatched junction nucleotides: 6. Germline loops: CDR1 SNHLY, CDR2 FYNNEI. The table came from immunoSEQ multiplex PCR; TCRdb's copy has only in-frame clones and leaves some out. Of fewer than 350,000 clones detected, 85% appear once; the ten largest clones hold about 2.7%. The rearrangement uses TRBV2 and TRBJ2-2; 12 bases line up with TRBD2. This TCR came from a woman aged 45-60 years who had recovered from COVID-19. Sequenced: PBMCs or T cells enriched from blood (not recorded which). CDR3 amino acids: CASRAGLAGLTGELFF. In DNA form, the CDR3 reads TGTGCCAGCAGGGCCGGACTAGCGGGACTCACCGGGGAGCTGTTTTTT.